This TCR beta chain was documented in a study of cytomegalovirus exposure and HLA in healthy donors. It was with 60 Vbeta and 13 Jbeta primers that the PCR ran. Clones were sequenced by immunoSEQ multiplex PCR, and TCRdb holds only the in-frame ones, with some missing. The sample includes 120,000 to 150,000 clones, 60% to 80% of them seen just once. Sequencing was performed on PBMCs. This receptor was identified in a male donor in good health and CMV-seronegative.

CDR3 sequence reads: CAISDRGRYNEQFF. Written as DNA, the CDR3 is TGTGCCATCAGTGACCGGGGGAGGTACAATGAGCAGTTCTTC. The V call is TRBV10-3, the J call TRBJ2-1; D might be TRBD2 (6 bases). The germline CDR1 and CDR2 sequences are ENHRY and SYGVKD. Trimming took off 3 bases at V and 4 bases at J, with 10 bases between the two ends. CDR3 length: 14 amino acids.